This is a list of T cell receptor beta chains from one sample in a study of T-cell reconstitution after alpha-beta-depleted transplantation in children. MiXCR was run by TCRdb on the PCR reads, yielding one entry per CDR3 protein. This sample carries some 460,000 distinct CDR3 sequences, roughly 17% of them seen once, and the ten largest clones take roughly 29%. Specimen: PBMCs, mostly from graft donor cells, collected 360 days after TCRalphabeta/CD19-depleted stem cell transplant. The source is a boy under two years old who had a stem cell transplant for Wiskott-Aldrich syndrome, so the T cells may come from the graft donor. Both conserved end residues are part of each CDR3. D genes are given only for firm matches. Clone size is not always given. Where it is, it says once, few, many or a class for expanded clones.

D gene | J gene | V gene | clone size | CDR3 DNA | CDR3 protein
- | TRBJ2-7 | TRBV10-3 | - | TGTGCCATCCGACCCCTTAAACCCTACGAGCAGTACTTC | CAIRPLKPYEQYF
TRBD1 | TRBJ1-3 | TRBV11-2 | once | TGTGCCAGCAGCTCAAGGACAGGGCTACTCTCTGGAAACACCATATATTTT | CASSSRTGLLSGNTIYF
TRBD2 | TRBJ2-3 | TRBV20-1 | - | TGCAGTGCTAGTGCCCGATTAGCGGGGGGGCCACTAGATACGCAGTATTTT | CSASARLAGGPLDTQYF
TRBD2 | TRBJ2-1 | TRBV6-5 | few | TGTGCCAGCAGTCATCCGGGAGGGAGCTCCTACAATGAGCAGTTCTTC | CASSHPGGSSYNEQFF
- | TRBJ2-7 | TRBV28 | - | TGTGCCAGCAGTTTCCATTCCTACGAGCAGTACTTC | CASSFHSYEQYF
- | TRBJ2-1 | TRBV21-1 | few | TGTGCCAGCAGCAAAGCGGACGGGAGGGTTTACAATGAGCAGTTCTTC | CASSKADGRVYNEQFF
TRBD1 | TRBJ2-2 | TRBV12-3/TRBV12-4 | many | TGTGCCAGCAGTCCCCCCGGGACAGGGGTGTACGGGGAGCTGTTTTTT | CASSPPGTGVYGELFF
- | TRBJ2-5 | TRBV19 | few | TGTGCCAGTAAGGCTCCGGGGCAGACCCAGTACTTC | CASKAPGQTQYF
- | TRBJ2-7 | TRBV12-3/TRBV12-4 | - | TGTGCCAGCAGTTTAGTGAACAGTTTACGGCAGTACTTC | CASSLVNSLRQYF
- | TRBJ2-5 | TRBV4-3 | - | TGCGCCAGCAGCCAAGAAAGGGGGAGGGCGACCCAGTACTTC | CASSQERGRATQYF
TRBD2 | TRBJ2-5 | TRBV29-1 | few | TGCAGCGTTGAACCGGGAGGGCCGGAGACCCAGTACTTC | CSVEPGGPETQYF
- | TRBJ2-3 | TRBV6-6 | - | TGTGCCAGCAGTTACAAGGGGGATACGCAGTATTTT | CASSYKGDTQYF
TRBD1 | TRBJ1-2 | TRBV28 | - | TGTGCCAGCAGTGGCTTCCGGGACAGGGGGCTAATTGGCTACACCTTC | CASSGFRDRGLIGYTF
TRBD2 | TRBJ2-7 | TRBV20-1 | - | TGCAGTGCCTCTAGCGGGAGTCAGTACGAGCAGTACTTC | CSASSGSQYEQYF
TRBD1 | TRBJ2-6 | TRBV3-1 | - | TGTGCCTGCAGCTTACAGGGGGATAAGGCCAACGTCCTGACTTTC | CACSLQGDKANVLTF
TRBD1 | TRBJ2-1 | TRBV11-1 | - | TGTGCCAGCAGCGACCACTTAAAAGGACAGGGAAGGGCCCATGAGCAGTTCTTC | CASSDHLKGQGRAHEQFF
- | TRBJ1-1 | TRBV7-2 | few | TGTGCCAGCAGCCTCAAACGCACAGGAGGTGAAGCTTTCTTT | CASSLKRTGGEAFF
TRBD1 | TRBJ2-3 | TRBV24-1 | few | TGTGCCACCAGTGATTTGAGGGGACAGGGGAGAGACACAGATACGCAGTATTTT | CATSDLRGQGRDTDTQYF
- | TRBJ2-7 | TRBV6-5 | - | TGTGCCAGCAGTTACTCGATGGGGAAGATTGACTACGAGCAGTACTTC | CASSYSMGKIDYEQYF
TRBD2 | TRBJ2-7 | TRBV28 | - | TGTGCCAGCAGGGGGGATCGGACTAGCCGGGACTACGAGCAGTACTTC | CASRGDRTSRDYEQYF
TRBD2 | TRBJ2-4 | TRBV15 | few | TGTGCCACCAGCAGAGTTCTAGCGGGGTGGAAGATTTCCAAAAACATTCAGTACTTC | CATSRVLAGWKISKNIQYF
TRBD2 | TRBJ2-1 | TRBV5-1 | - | TGCGCCAGCAGCCTCGGACTAGCGGGGGCCCTCGACAATGAGCAGTTCTTC | CASSLGLAGALDNEQFF
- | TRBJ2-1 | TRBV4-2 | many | TGTGCCAGCAGCCGAACATGGGGACAAGACTACAATGAGCAGTTCTTC | CASSRTWGQDYNEQFF
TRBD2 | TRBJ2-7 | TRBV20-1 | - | TGCAGTGCTAGAGATCGACTAGCTGGGCCCTACGAGCAGTACTTC | CSARDRLAGPYEQYF
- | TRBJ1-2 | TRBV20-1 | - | TGCAGTGCTAGAGATCGTAGGCGGGACTATGGCTACACCTTC | CSARDRRRDYGYTF
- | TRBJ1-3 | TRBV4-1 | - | TGCGCCAGCAGCCAACCCTTAGACTCTGGAAACACCATATATTTT | CASSQPLDSGNTIYF
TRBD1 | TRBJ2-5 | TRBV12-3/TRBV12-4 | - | TGTGCCAGCAGCCTAGACAGGGCGGCCCAAGAGACCCAGTACTTC | CASSLDRAAQETQYF
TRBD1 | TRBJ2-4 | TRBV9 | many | TGTGCCAGCAGCGTACATGGGGACAGGGGGTCAGACATTCAGTACTTC | CASSVHGDRGSDIQYF
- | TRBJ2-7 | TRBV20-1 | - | TGCAGTGCTAGAGATTCACTACTGATCTACGAGAAGTACTTC | CSARDSLLIYEKYF
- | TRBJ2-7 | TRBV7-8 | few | TGTGCCAGCAGCTTTGGGGTGGCAGGGGACGCGGGGCTCTACGAGCAGTACTTC | CASSFGVAGDAGLYEQYF
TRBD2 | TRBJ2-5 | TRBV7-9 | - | TGTGCCAGCAGCTTAGGGCTAGCGGGAAACCAAGAGACCCAGTACTTC | CASSLGLAGNQETQYF
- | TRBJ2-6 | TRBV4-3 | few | TGCGCCAGCAGCCAAGTGGCGACAGCTGGGGCCAACGTCCTGACTTTC | CASSQVATAGANVLTF
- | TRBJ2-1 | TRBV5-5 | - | TGTGCCAGCAGCTTGGGGCCTCCAACCTACAATGAGCAGTTCTTC | CASSLGPPTYNEQFF
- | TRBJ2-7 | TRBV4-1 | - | TGCGCCAGCAGCCAAGCGCTCGCGGGCCGCTACGAGCAGTACTTC | CASSQALAGRYEQYF
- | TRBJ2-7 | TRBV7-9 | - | TGTGCCAGCAGCTTTGGCCAGCAGCGGCCCTACGAGCAGTACTTC | CASSFGQQRPYEQYF
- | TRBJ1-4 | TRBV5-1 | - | TGCGCCAGCAGCTTGGCCGGGACAACCGATGAAAAACTGTTTTTT | CASSLAGTTDEKLFF